This T cell receptor beta chain was sequenced during a study of beta chain features in type 1 diabetes. The study reverse transcribed the entire isolated RNA, so it sequenced expressed TCRB transcripts. Naive, central memory and regulatory T cell samples came to a mean of approximately 4 million reads. Here immunoSEQ multiplex PCR was the method, and the copy in TCRdb shows in-frame clones only, minus some. The sample holds 300,000 to 350,000 clones, around 8.5% seen once. One heparinised blood draw averaging approximately 0.11 L was given by each donor. Study results and limitations: TCRB repertoires of naive, central memory and Treg cells appeared more similar among patients than among healthy donors. The study found fewer insertions and more deletions at VDJ junctions in type 1 diabetes patients. Shortening that was moderate but significant affected the TCRB CDR3s of Type 1 diabetes patients in all four CD4+ subsets.

Notes on this clone: Its antigen is unidentified.

Germline V CDR1 and CDR2: SGHRS, YFSETQ. V was pared by 4 bases and J by 5 bases, with 7 bases of the junction left unmatched. The CDR3 loop spans 15 amino acids. The sequencing sample was made of central memory CD4+ T cells from blood. This receptor was taken from a man aged 25-45 years with type 1 diabetes. The rearrangement links TRBV5-1 to TRBJ2-5; TRBD2 agrees at 11 bases. CDR3 bases: TGCGCCAGCAGCCTGGGGACTAGCGGTGGGGAGACCCAGTACTTC. Residues: CASSLGTSGGETQYF.